Listed here is a single T cell receptor (beta chain). The data were obtained in a study of cytomegalovirus exposure and HLA in healthy donors. In the study overall: A data release that came early held around 85 million unique TCRs from HLA-typed donors.

CDR1 SGHNT and CDR2 YENEEA come from the germline V gene. The CDR3 spans 15 residues. V gave up 0 bases and J gave up 3 bases, with 12 bases separating them. It was with 60 Vbeta and 13 Jbeta primers that the PCR ran. Libraries were prepared by immunoSEQ multiplex PCR; TCRdb keeps only in-frame clonotypes and omits some of them. The sample has 75,000 or so clones; 65% to 70% are singletons. The chain employs TRBV11-3 and TRBJ2-7, with D possibly being TRBD2 (6 bases). The receptor was derived from a man aged 35 to 55 in good health and CMV-seropositive. The sequencing sample was made of PBMCs. CDR3 sequence (DNA): TGTGCCAGCAGCTTAGATCCAGGAGGGTACTACGAGCAGTACTTC. It codes for CASSLDPGGYYEQYF.